Listed here is a single T cell receptor (beta chain). Its matching antigen is unknown. A J-beta primer mix and a sample-barcoded 5' primer were used in a second PCR of about 7 to 12 cycles. Any given sample supplied a minimum of 2.5 million CDR3-containing paired-end reads. TCRdb reprocessed the 5' RACE reads with MiXCR, giving one entry per CDR3 protein. The table has 950,000 to 1,200,000 distinct CDR3 sequences, 35% to 40% seen once. The data were obtained in a study of blood T cells in healthy people across ages. The study, taken as a whole, reports: Per-million-T-cell TCR beta diversity fell roughly linearly with age.

The receptor was isolated from a man younger than 35 in good health. Sequenced: blood.

In nucleotides, the CDR3 is TGTGCCAGCAGCCAAGAGGTAGAGGGGAACGTCAATGAGCAGTTCTTC. Translated, it gives CASSQEVEGNVNEQFF. The V call is TRBV4-2, the J call TRBJ2-1; D might be TRBD1 or TRBD2, each matching 5 bases. V was clipped by 0 bases and J by 6 bases, with 15 bases between them. This CDR3 comprises 16 residues. Germline CDR1 LGHNA, CDR2 YNFKEQ.